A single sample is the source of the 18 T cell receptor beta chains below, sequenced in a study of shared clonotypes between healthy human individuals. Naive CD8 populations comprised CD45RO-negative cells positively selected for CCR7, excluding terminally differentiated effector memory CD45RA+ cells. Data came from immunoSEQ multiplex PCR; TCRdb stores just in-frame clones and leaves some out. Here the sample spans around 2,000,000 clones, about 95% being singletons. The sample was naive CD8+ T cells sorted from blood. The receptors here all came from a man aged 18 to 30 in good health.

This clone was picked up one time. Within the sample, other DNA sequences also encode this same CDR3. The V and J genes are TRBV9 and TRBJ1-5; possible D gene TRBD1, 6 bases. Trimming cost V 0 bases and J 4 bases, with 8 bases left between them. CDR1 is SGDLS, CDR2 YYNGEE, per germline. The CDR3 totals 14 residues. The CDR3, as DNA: TGTGCCAGCAGCGTAGGGGACATAAATCAGCCCCAGCATTTT. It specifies CASSVGDINQPQHF.

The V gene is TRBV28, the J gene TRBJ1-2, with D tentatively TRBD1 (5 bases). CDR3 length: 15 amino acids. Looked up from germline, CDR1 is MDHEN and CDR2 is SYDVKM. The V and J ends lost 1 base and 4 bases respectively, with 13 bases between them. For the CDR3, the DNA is TGTGCCAGCAGTTTATCCTGGGGTGGGGGCTATGGCTACACCTTC. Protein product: CASSLSWGGGYGYTF.

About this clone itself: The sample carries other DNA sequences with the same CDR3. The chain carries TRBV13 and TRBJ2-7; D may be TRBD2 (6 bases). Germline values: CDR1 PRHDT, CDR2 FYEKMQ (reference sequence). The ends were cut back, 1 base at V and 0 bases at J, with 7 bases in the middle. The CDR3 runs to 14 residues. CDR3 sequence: CASSLAGSSYEQYF. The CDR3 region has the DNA TGTGCCAGCAGCTTAGCCGGGAGCTCCTACGAGCAGTACTTC.

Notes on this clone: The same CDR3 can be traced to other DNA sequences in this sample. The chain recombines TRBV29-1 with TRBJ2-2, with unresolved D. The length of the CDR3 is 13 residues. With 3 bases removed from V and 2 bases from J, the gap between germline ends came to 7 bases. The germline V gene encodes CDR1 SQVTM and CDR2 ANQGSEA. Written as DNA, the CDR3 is TGCAGCGTTGATGCCAGAAACACCGGGGAGCTGTTTTTT. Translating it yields CSVDARNTGELFF.

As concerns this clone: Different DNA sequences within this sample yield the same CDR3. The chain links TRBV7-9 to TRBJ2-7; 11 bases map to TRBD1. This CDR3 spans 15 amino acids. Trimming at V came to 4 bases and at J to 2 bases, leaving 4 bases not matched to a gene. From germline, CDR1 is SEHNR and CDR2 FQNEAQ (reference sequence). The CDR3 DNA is TGTGCCAGCAGCTCAACGGACAGGGGGCCCTACGAGCAGTACTTC. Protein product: CASSSTDRGPYEQYF.

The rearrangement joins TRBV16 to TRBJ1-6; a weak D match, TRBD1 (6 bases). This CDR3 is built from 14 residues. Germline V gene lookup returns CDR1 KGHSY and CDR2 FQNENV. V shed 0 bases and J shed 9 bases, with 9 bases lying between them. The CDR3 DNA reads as TGTGCCAGCAGCCAATCGAGGGGGGGTTCACCCCTCCACTTT. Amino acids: CASSQSRGGSPLHF.

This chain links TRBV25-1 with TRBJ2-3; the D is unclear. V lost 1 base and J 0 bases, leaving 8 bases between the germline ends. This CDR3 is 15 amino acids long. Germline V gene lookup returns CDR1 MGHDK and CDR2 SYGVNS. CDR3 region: CASSEFPGSTDTQYF. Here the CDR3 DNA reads TGTGCCAGCAGTGAATTCCCTGGAAGCACAGATACGCAGTATTTT.

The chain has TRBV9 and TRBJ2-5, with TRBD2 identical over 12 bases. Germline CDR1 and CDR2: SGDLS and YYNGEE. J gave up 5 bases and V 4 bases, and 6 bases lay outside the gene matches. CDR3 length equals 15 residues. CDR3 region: CASSLGGTSGETQYF. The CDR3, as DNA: TGTGCCAGCAGCTTAGGAGGGACTAGCGGGGAGACCCAGTACTTC.

Here the CDR3 reads CASSQDLWGGYEQFF. The CDR3 DNA sequence: TGCGCCAGCAGCCAAGATCTTTGGGGGGGCTATGAGCAGTTCTTC. The V and J genes are TRBV4-3 and TRBJ2-1, with D possibly being TRBD2 (7 bases). CDR1 is LGHNA, CDR2 YSLEER, per germline. The CDR3 contains 15 residues. V was cut by 0 bases and J by 8 bases, with 14 bases left in between.

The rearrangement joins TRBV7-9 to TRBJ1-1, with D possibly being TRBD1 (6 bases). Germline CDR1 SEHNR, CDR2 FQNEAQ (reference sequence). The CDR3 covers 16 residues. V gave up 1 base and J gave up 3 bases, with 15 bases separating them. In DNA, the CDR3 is TGTGCCAGCAGCTTAGGAGGCGGGGGCAGGGACACTGAAGCTTTCTTT. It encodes CASSLGGGGRDTEAFF.

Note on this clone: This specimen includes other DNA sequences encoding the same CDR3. This CDR3 reads CASSPDSNNEQFF. CDR3 in DNA: TGTGCCAGCAGCCCAGACAGTAACAATGAGCAGTTCTTC. The chain recombines TRBV5-6 with TRBJ2-1; TRBD1 might be the D (5 bases). Trimming removed 4 bases from V and 5 bases from J, with 10 bases in between. This CDR3 spans 13 amino acids. Germline CDR1 reads SGHDT; CDR2 reads YYEEEE.

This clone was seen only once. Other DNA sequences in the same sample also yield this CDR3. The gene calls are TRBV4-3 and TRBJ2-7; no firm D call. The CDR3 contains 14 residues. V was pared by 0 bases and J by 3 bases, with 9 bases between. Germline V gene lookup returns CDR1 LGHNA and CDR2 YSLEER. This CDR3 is CASSQDVGFYEQYF. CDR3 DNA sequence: TGCGCCAGCAGCCAAGATGTGGGGTTCTACGAGCAGTACTTC.

The CDR3 reads CASSQGPGDRPGYTEAFF. CDR3 DNA: TGCGCCAGCAGCCAAGGACCAGGGGACAGGCCGGGGTACACTGAAGCTTTCTTT. This rearrangement joins TRBV4-1 to TRBJ1-1, with 8 bases identical to TRBD1. The CDR3 totals 18 residues. The ends lost 1 base at V and 3 bases at J; junction bases unmatched: 13. Looked up from germline, CDR1 is MGHRA and CDR2 is YSYEKL.

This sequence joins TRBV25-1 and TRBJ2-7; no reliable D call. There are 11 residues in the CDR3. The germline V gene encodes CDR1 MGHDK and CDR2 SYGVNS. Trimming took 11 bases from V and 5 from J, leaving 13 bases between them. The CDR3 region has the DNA TGTGCCCTCGTCTGGTCCCACGAGCAGTACTTC. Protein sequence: CALVWSHEQYF.

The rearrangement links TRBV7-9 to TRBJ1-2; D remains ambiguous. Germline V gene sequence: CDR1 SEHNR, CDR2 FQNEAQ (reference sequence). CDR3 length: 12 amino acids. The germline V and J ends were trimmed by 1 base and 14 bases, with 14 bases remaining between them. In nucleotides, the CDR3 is TGTGCCAGCAGCTTAGATCTGGGCAGAGAAACCTTC. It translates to CASSLDLGRETF.

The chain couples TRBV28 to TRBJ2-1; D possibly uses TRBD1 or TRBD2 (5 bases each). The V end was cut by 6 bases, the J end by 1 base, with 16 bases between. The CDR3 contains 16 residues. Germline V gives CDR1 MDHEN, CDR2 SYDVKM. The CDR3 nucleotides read TGTGCCAGCAGCATGGGGGTTGGTACGTCCTACAATGAGCAGTTCTTC. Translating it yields CASSMGVGTSYNEQFF.

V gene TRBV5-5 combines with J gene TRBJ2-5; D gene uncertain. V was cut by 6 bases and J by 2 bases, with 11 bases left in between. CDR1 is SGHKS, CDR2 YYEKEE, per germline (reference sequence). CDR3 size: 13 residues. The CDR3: CASTPPDQETQYF. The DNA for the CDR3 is TGTGCCAGCACCCCCCCGGATCAAGAGACCCAGTACTTC.

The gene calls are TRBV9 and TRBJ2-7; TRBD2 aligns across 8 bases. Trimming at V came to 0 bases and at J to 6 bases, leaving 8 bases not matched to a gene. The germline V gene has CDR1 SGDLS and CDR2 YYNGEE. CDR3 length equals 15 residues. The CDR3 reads CASSVDVSGSGEQYF. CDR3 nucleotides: TGTGCCAGCAGCGTAGACGTCAGCGGGAGTGGCGAGCAGTACTTC.